This TCR beta chain was sequenced during a study of T cells after yellow fever vaccination. Study details: Preparation of the low-cell-number fractions used SMART-Seq v4 Ultra Low Input. Regarding the study as a whole: Compared with primary, the secondary response was weaker and peaked at day 5, not 15.

The ends lost 6 bases at V and 9 bases at J; junction bases unmatched: 15. The CDR3 runs to 16 residues. Germline values: CDR1 MNHNS, CDR2 SASEGT. By 5'RACE template switching, TCR cDNA was produced, with a universal primer site and UMIs added in the process. TCRdb reprocessed the 5' RACE reads via MiXCR and lists one record per CDR3 protein. Of about 550,000 distinct CDR3 sequences in the sample, approximately 21% were seen once. With respect to this clonotype: Its target is unknown.

This receptor was identified in a man younger than 45 who received the YFV17D yellow fever vaccine. Sequences were derived from PBMCs, sampled 15 days after the yellow fever booster vaccination. This chain connects TRBV6-1 to TRBJ2-1; 9 positions agree with TRBD2. The CDR3 bases are TGTGCCAGCAGAAGGGGGAGGGGCGGGAGGGCCAGTGAGCAGTTCTTC. It translates to CASRRGRGGRASEQFF.